This T cell receptor (beta chain) was sequenced for a study of cytomegalovirus exposure and HLA in healthy donors. Overall study results and limits: Researchers catalogued around 150 TCR beta chains as cytomegalovirus-associated. Several of the most significant clusters appeared, in a later analysis, to be linked to common viral pathogens.

Of note for this clone: What it binds is not known.

The PCR contained 60 Vbeta and 13 Jbeta primers. Profiling relied on immunoSEQ multiplex PCR, and the TCRdb table lists in-frame clones only, not all of them. The table records roughly 110,000 clones, about 70% of them present only once. Trimming removed 5 bases from V and 9 bases from J, with 11 bases in between. Germline CDR1 reads MNHEY; CDR2 reads SMNVEV (reference sequence). This CDR3 is built from 12 residues. This chain connects TRBV27 to TRBJ2-1; D gene ambiguous. Input material: PBMCs. This clonotype originated in a boy between 10 and 17 years old in good health and CMV-seronegative. The CDR3 loop is CASSPPRGEQFF. CDR3 nucleotides: TGTGCCAGCAGTCCACCGAGAGGTGAGCAGTTCTTC.